Shown below are 11 T cell receptor beta chains from a single sample sequenced in a study of blood T cell repertoires in COVID-19 (dated by TCRdb to about 2020). Library creation used the immunoSEQ multiplex PCR assay. TCRdb stores this immuneACCESS table with in-frame sequences only. Part of the clones is absent; in the studies checked, under half of the shortfall reflects unresolved V genes, and no reason is known for the rest. The sample table shows over 95,000 clones, and more than 70% are seen once. The biggest ten clones account for more than 5% of the sample. Sequences were obtained from peripheral blood. The receptors shown here come from a woman aged 60-75 years with COVID-19, enrolled during active disease.

The gene calls are TRBV4-2 and TRBJ1-1; tentative D call: TRBD1 (5 bases). Germline lookup yields CDR1 LGHNA and CDR2 YNFKEQ. The germline V and J ends were trimmed by 0 bases and 6 bases, with 20 bases remaining between them. This CDR3 is built from 17 residues. The CDR3 loop reads CASSQDPGWTSPPEAFF. CDR3 sequence (DNA): TGTGCCAGCAGCCAAGACCCCGGGTGGACAAGCCCCCCTGAAGCTTTCTTT.

This clone was found many times. As DNA, the CDR3 is TGTGCCAGCAGCCCCTACCTGACAGGGGGCCAAGAGACCCAGTACTTC. It yields the protein CASSPYLTGGQETQYF. J is TRBJ2-5 and V is TRBV6-2 or TRBV6-3; TRBD1 aligns across 9 bases. V lost 6 bases, J lost 1 base, and 9 bases stayed unmatched. Per the germline V gene, CDR1 is MNHEY and CDR2 is SVGEGT. This CDR3 contains 16 residues.

The chain links TRBV13 to TRBJ2-7, with 11 bases that match TRBD1. This CDR3 has 16 residues. Germline assignment: CDR1 PRHDT and CDR2 FYEKMQ (reference sequence). With 1 base clipped from V and 1 base from J, the junction kept 3 bases outside the gene matches. The DNA for the CDR3 is TGTGCCAGCAGCTTAGTCGGACAGGGGGCATCCTACGAGCAGTACTTC. Encoded protein: CASSLVGQGASYEQYF. Complete variable domain (other parts from reference TRBV13 and TRBJ2-7): AAGVIQSPRHLIKEKRETATLKCYPIPRHDTVYWYQQGPGQDPQFLISFYEKMQSDKGSIPDRFSAQQFSDYHSELNMSSLELGDSALYFCASSLVGQGASYEQYFGPGTRLTVT.

The rearrangement joins TRBV3-1 (or the pseudogene TRBV3-2) to TRBJ1-1, with D possibly TRBD1 on 6 matching bases. The V end lost 4 bases, the J end lost 3 bases, and 12 bases lay between the germline ends. CDR1 is LGHDT, CDR2 YNNKEL, per germline (reference sequence). This CDR3 is 14 amino acids long. CDR3 amino acids: CASSLGGVDTEAFF. DNA for the CDR3: TGTGCCAGCAGCCTAGGGGGGGTGGACACTGAAGCTTTCTTT.

The chain recombines TRBV4-1 with TRBJ2-2; D is perhaps TRBD1 (5 bases). Per germline, CDR1 MGHRA and CDR2 YSYEKL. The CDR3 loop spans 18 amino acids. Trimming took off 0 bases at V and 0 bases at J, with 14 bases between the two ends. The CDR3 coding sequence is TGCGCCAGCAGCCAAGAAGGGGTCAGGCCTACGAACACCGGGGAGCTGTTTTTT. Residues: CASSQEGVRPTNTGELFF.

The V call is TRBV10-1, the J call TRBJ2-1, with 12 nucleotides matching TRBD2. Unmatched junction bases numbered 13, after V lost 5 bases and J lost 8 bases. Germline V gene lookup returns CDR1 WNHNN and CDR2 SYGVQD (reference sequence). The CDR3 is 17 amino acids. CDR3 sequence (DNA): TGCGCCAGCAGTCCTACTAGCGGGGGGAAGGTTGGTTATGAGCAGTTCTTC. As protein: CASSPTSGGKVGYEQFF.

The CDR3 DNA follows: TGTGCCAGCAGCTTAGTGTCCCAGGGTGGTGAAAAACTGTTTTTT. Protein: CASSLVSQGGEKLFF. The V and J genes are TRBV7-9 and TRBJ1-4, with D possibly being TRBD1 (5 bases). This CDR3 has 15 residues. The V and J ends lost 1 base and 7 bases respectively, with 13 bases between them. CDR1 and CDR2 (germline): SEHNR, FQNEAQ (reference sequence). The full variable domain, its missing parts supplied by reference TRBV7-9 and TRBJ1-4, is DTGVSQNPRHKITKRGQNVTFRCDPISEHNRLYWYRQTLGQGPEFLTYFQNEAQLEKSRLLSDRFSAERPKGSFSTLEIQRTEQGDSAMYLCASSLVSQGGEKLFFGSGTQLSVL.

A single count supports this clone. The rearrangement uses TRBV4-3 and TRBJ1-2, with D possibly matching TRBD1 (5 bases). This CDR3 comprises 16 residues. Germline CDR1 reads LGHNA; CDR2 reads YSLEER. The V end lost 3 bases, the J end lost 7 bases, and 21 bases lay between the germline ends. CDR3 in amino acids: CASSHSSGGVLLGYTF. Written as DNA, the CDR3 is TGCGCCAGCAGCCACTCCTCCGGGGGGGTTCTGCTTGGCTACACCTTC.

The J gene is TRBJ1-6, the V gene TRBV5-1, with 7 bases fitting TRBD1. The ends lost 3 bases at V and 7 bases at J; junction bases unmatched: 4. Per the germline V gene, CDR1 is SGHRS and CDR2 is YFSETQ. The CDR3 is 14 residues long. The DNA of the CDR3 is TGCGCCAGCAGCTCGGGACAGACCAATTCACCCCTCCACTTT. Protein product: CASSSGQTNSPLHF.

The chain links TRBV25-1 to TRBJ1-1; TRBD1 might be the D (6 bases). V lost 3 bases and J 4 bases, leaving 12 bases between the germline ends. The CDR3 is 14 amino acids. Germline loops: CDR1 MGHDK, CDR2 SYGVNS. This CDR3 is CASSEYGGVTEAFF. The CDR3 DNA sequence: TGTGCCAGCAGTGAGTATGGGGGCGTCACTGAAGCTTTCTTT.

On this clone: Other DNA sequences in this specimen translate into the identical CDR3. This rearrangement joins TRBV5-4 to TRBJ2-3; 11 positions match TRBD2. Looked up from germline, CDR1 is SGHNT and CDR2 is YYREEE (reference sequence). The trim removed 0 bases at V and 4 bases at J, leaving 4 bases unmatched. This CDR3 contains 16 residues. The CDR3 nucleotides are TGTGCCAGCAGCTTGGTTAGCGGGGGGGCGGCAGATACGCAGTATTTT. Its translation is CASSLVSGGAADTQYF. Looking up the rest from reference TRBV5-4 and TRBJ2-3 gives the full variable domain: ETGVTQSPTHLIKTRGQQVTLRCSSQSGHNTVSWYQQALGQGPQFIFQYYREEENGRGNFPPRFSGLQFPNYSSELNVNALELDDSALYLCASSLVSGGAADTQYFGPGTRLTVL.